This TCR beta chain was retrieved from a study of Graves' ophthalmopathy and Graves' hyperthyroidism. Hyperthyroidism patients were newly diagnosed, ill under 2 months, and aged 18 to 65 years. This clonotype was recorded at least ten times. Its matching antigen is unknown. There are 16 residues in the CDR3. Germline V CDR1 and CDR2: MNHEY, SVGAGI. Between the trimmed V and J ends, which lost 4 bases and 3 bases, there was a span of 18 bases. Study observations and caveats: Separation of ophthalmopathy from stable hyperthyroidism was achieved by a 13-signature model, at approximately 88% sensitivity and about 81% specificity.

Beta-chain TCR CDR3 regions were amplified from RNA transcripts. RT-PCR in the first round used HTBI primers; a second-round multiplex PCR followed. MiXCR, applied by TCRdb to the multiplex PCR reads, yields one record per CDR3 protein. The repertoire holds about 620,000 distinct CDR3 sequences, with 20% to 25% as singletons. The V call is TRBV6-5, the J call TRBJ1-2; D call uncertain. The sample consisted of peripheral blood. This receptor was obtained from a woman aged 18 to 35 with stable Graves' hyperthyroidism. Some clones in this sample may be carry-over from other donors' samples. The CDR3 bases are TGTGCCAGCAGTTTGATGTCCGGACTACTAGACTATGGCTACACCTTC. Translating gives CASSLMSGLLDYGYTF.